The 32 T cell receptor beta chains below come from one sample, sequenced in a study of blood T cell repertoires in COVID-19. Some clones are missing from TCRdb's copy, which holds only in-frame ones; the method was immunoSEQ multiplex PCR. Of 300,000 to 400,000 clones in the sample, roughly nine tenths were seen once. Sequences were obtained from PBMCs or T cells enriched from blood (not recorded which). The source is a man aged 60 to 69 who had recovered from COVID-19.

The chain is built from TRBV7-9 and TRBJ2-1; the match to TRBD2 covers 7 bases. The CDR3 extends over 14 amino acids. The V and J ends lost 1 base and 9 bases, in that order; junction bases with no gene match: 6. Germline assignment: CDR1 SEHNR and CDR2 FQNEAQ (reference sequence). The CDR3 reads CASSLVAGVVEQFF. The CDR3 DNA reads as TGTGCCAGCAGCTTAGTCGCGGGAGTCGTTGAGCAGTTCTTC.

The gene calls are TRBV29-1 and TRBJ2-1; D call uncertain. The CDR3 loop spans 12 amino acids. Deletions cut 8 bases from V and 0 bases from J, with 8 bases between. Germline V gives CDR1 SQVTM, CDR2 ANQGSEA. The CDR3 bases are TGCAGCTTCAAGAGCTCCTACAATGAGCAGTTCTTC. This translates into CSFKSSYNEQFF.

The chain carries TRBV6-5 and TRBJ1-1; perhaps TRBD1 as D (6 bases). This CDR3 region has 13 residues. Trimming removed 6 bases at V and 7 bases at J, with 15 bases between. The germline CDR1 and CDR2 sequences are MNHEY and SVGAGI. Written as DNA, the CDR3 is TGTGCCAGCAGACAGGGAGCCCTACTTGAAGCTTTCTTT. This sequence encodes CASRQGALLEAFF.

This clone is a singleton in its sample. The V gene is TRBV30, the J gene TRBJ1-1; D is ambiguous. Germline assignment: CDR1 GTSNPN and CDR2 SVGIG (reference sequence). Deletions cut 6 bases from V and 6 bases from J, with 8 bases between. CDR3 size: 10 residues. The CDR3 region is CACGVSEAFF. CDR3 coding DNA: TGTGCCTGCGGGGTTTCTGAAGCTTTCTTT.

The chain links TRBV3-1 (or the pseudogene TRBV3-2) to TRBJ2-3, with 10 bases matching TRBD2. The CDR3 consists of 20 residues. Germline CDR1 reads LGHDT; CDR2 reads YNNKEL (reference sequence). V lost 0 bases and J lost 0; bases outside the gene matches: 12. The CDR3 loop is CASSQERAGGQIPSTDTQYF. For the CDR3, the DNA is TGTGCCAGCAGCCAAGAGCGAGCGGGAGGGCAAATCCCAAGCACAGATACGCAGTATTTT.

The chain uses TRBV2 and TRBJ1-6, with a possible D match to TRBD1 (6 bases). The CDR3 runs to 14 residues. Deletions cut 4 bases from V and 7 bases from J, with 11 bases between. CDR1 is SNHLY, CDR2 FYNNEI, per germline. CDR3 sequence: CASSVGRGNSPLHF. CDR3 bases: TGTGCCAGCAGTGTTGGCAGGGGCAATTCACCCCTCCACTTT.

The J gene is TRBJ2-1, the V gene TRBV24-1; 11 bases match TRBD2. The CDR3 length is 17 residues. V lost 3 bases, J lost 5 bases, and 8 bases stayed unmatched. Germline loops: CDR1 KGHDR, CDR2 SFDVKD. The CDR3 DNA is TGTGCCACCAGTGATACCGGGACTAGCGGAATAGACAATGAGCAGTTCTTC. Translated, it gives CATSDTGTSGIDNEQFF.

The chain has TRBV27 and TRBJ2-1, with 12 bases lining up with TRBD2. Per germline, CDR1 MNHEY and CDR2 SMNVEV (reference sequence). V dropped 6 bases and J dropped 3; count of bases not matched to a gene: 12. The CDR3 has 18 amino acids. CDR3 sequence reads: CASSRVSSGRAIYNEQFF. As DNA, the CDR3 is TGTGCCAGCAGCCGTGTTTCTAGCGGGAGGGCCATCTACAATGAGCAGTTCTTC.

The chain employs TRBV6-2 or TRBV6-3 and TRBJ2-7; 7 bases agree with TRBD1. The CDR3 covers 21 residues. With V trimmed by 3 bases and J by 3 bases, 26 bases remained unmatched. Germline V CDR1 and CDR2: MNHEY, SVGEGT. The CDR3 region is CASSYPISPSGTVYPIYEQYF. The DNA of the CDR3 is TGTGCCAGCAGTTATCCCATCTCACCATCCGGGACAGTCTACCCTATCTACGAGCAGTACTTC.

The gene calls are TRBV29-1 and TRBJ2-7; tentative D call: TRBD1 (6 bases). The CDR3 runs 15 residues. Germline V CDR1 and CDR2: SQVTM, ANQGSEA. Trimming stripped 2 bases from V and 3 bases from J, with 17 bases between. CDR3 DNA: TGCAGCGTTGAACCAGACTCGACAGGCGTCTACGAGCAGTACTTC. This codes for CSVEPDSTGVYEQYF.

This clone has just one count. This sequence joins TRBV6-5 and TRBJ1-1; D is ambiguous. CDR1 is MNHEY and CDR2 is SVGAGI in the germline V gene. V was trimmed by 0 bases and J by 1 base, leaving 12 bases between them. The CDR3 runs to 16 residues. CDR3 sequence (DNA): TGTGCCAGCAGTTACTCGAGAGTGCTCGGGAACACTGAAGCTTTCTTT. It specifies CASSYSRVLGNTEAFF.

This chain uses TRBV4-1 with TRBJ1-3, with 8 bases matching TRBD1. Germline trimming cut 1 base from V and 8 bases from J; bases unmatched to any gene: 13. The germline V gene encodes CDR1 MGHRA and CDR2 YSYEKL. The CDR3 contains 17 residues. The CDR3, as DNA: TGCGCCAGCAGCCAAGGAATGGACAGGGAGTTAGGGGACACCATATATTTT. This translates into CASSQGMDRELGDTIYF.

The chain's CDR3 is CASSPTENTEAFF. The CDR3, as DNA: TGCGCCAGCAGTCCCACAGAGAACACTGAAGCTTTCTTT. The V and J genes are TRBV10-1 and TRBJ1-1, with D uncertain. The V end was cut by 5 bases, the J end by 1 base, with 8 bases between. Germline assignment: CDR1 WNHNN and CDR2 SYGVQD (reference sequence). CDR3 length: 13 amino acids.

The rearrangement uses TRBV6-6 and TRBJ2-5; TRBD1 aligns across 7 bases. Per the germline V gene, CDR1 is MNHNY and CDR2 is SVGAGI (reference sequence). Trimming took 6 bases from V and 1 from J; bases not matched to a gene: 2. This CDR3 has 13 amino acids. CDR3 region: CASRGQSQETQYF. CDR3 coding DNA: TGTGCCAGCAGGGGACAGAGCCAAGAGACCCAGTACTTC.

The chain links TRBV7-9 to TRBJ1-4; tentatively, D is TRBD1 (6 bases). CDR1 is SEHNR, CDR2 FQNEAQ, per germline (reference sequence). Trimming took 3 bases from V and 7 from J, leaving 15 bases between them. The CDR3 is 15 residues long. In DNA form, the CDR3 reads TGTGCCAGCAGCTTGGGTGGGGGCGAGCGTGAAAAACTGTTTTTT. Translating gives CASSLGGGEREKLFF.

V and J are TRBV7-9 and TRBJ2-1, with 9 positions matching TRBD2. Trimming cost V 5 bases and J 2 bases; bases outside gene matches: 4. The CDR3 has 15 amino acids. The V gene's germline CDR1 is SEHNR and CDR2 FQNEAQ (reference sequence). DNA for the CDR3: TGTGCCAGCAGCCCGCGGGAGGGAACCTACAATGAGCAGTTCTTC. Its protein product is CASSPREGTYNEQFF.

This chain connects TRBV11-3 to TRBJ2-2; D may be TRBD2 (5 bases). The germline V gene has CDR1 SGHNT and CDR2 YENEEA. V gave up 2 bases and J gave up 5 bases, with 9 bases separating them. The CDR3 runs to 14 residues. The CDR3 nucleotides read TGTGCCAGCAGCTTAAGCGGAAGTACCGGGGAGCTGTTTTTT. Protein sequence: CASSLSGSTGELFF.

This chain links TRBV6-5 with TRBJ1-4; the D gene is possibly TRBD1 (5 bases). The germline CDR1 and CDR2 sequences are MNHEY and SVGAGI. Trimming removed 8 bases at V and 5 bases at J, with 12 bases between. The CDR3 is made up of 13 amino acids. The CDR3: CASQDMRNEKLFF. The CDR3 nucleotides read TGTGCCAGCCAGGACATGAGGAATGAAAAACTGTTTTTT.

This clone was picked up one time. CDR3 nucleotide sequence: TGTGCCAGCAGTGAGAGGGGGCGATACTATGGCTACACCTTC. Its protein is CASSERGRYYGYTF. The chain links TRBV6-1 to TRBJ1-2; TRBD1 matches 7 bases. The junction had 4 bases not matched to a gene; V was cut back by 3 bases and J by 3 bases. CDR1 and CDR2 from the germline V gene are MNHNS and SASEGT. The CDR3 sequence is 14 residues long.

This clone was observed a handful of times. This chain uses TRBV10-3 with TRBJ1-5; D might be TRBD1 (5 bases). Germline V gene lookup returns CDR1 ENHRY and CDR2 SYGVKD. V lost 1 base and J lost 0, with 19 bases in between. The CDR3 totals 19 residues. The CDR3 DNA reads TGTGCCATCAGTGAGTGGGGGGGTGATTCGGGCTATAGCAATCAGCCCCAGCATTTT. Its protein product is CAISEWGGDSGYSNQPQHF.

The chain is built from TRBV4-1 and TRBJ1-6; D gene uncertain. CDR1 MGHRA and CDR2 YSYEKL come from the germline V gene. V gave up 1 base and J gave up 1 base, with 11 bases separating them. This CDR3 has 17 residues. CDR3 in amino acids: CASSQVERFSYNSPLHF. Written as DNA, the CDR3 is TGCGCCAGCAGCCAAGTGGAGCGGTTTTCCTATAATTCACCCCTCCACTTT.

The rearrangement links TRBV9 to TRBJ2-3; D remains ambiguous. The CDR3 covers 14 residues. The V gene's germline CDR1 is SGDLS and CDR2 YYNGEE. V gave up 1 base and J gave up 6 bases, with 12 bases separating them. CDR3 sequence reads: CASSVQVLRDTQYF. CDR3 coding DNA: TGTGCCAGCAGCGTACAGGTGCTCAGGGATACGCAGTATTTT.

This chain links TRBV6-2 or TRBV6-3 with TRBJ1-1; TRBD1 agrees at 9 bases. Trimming cost V 4 bases and J 7 bases; bases outside gene matches: 10. The CDR3 is 15 residues long. Germline-derived CDR1 and CDR2 are MNHEY and SVGEGT. Written as DNA, the CDR3 is TGTGCCAGCAGTTTACGGGACAGGGAATTTTTTGAAGCTTTCTTT. This codes for CASSLRDREFFEAFF.

The chain carries TRBV7-2 and TRBJ2-7; the D is unclear. Per germline, CDR1 SGHTA and CDR2 FQGNSA. The length of the CDR3 is 11 residues. Deletions cut 6 bases from V and 4 bases from J, with 7 bases between. The DNA for the CDR3 is TGTGCCAGCAGTCGAGATTACGAGCAGTACTTC. Its protein product is CASSRDYEQYF.

V usage is TRBV7-9 and J usage is TRBJ1-2; the D gene is possibly TRBD1 (5 bases). Germline lookup yields CDR1 SEHNR and CDR2 FQNEAQ (reference sequence). V was cut by 5 bases and J by 8 bases, with 9 bases left in between. The CDR3 length is 11 residues. CDR3 nucleotide sequence: TGTGCCAGCAGCCCAGGGCAAGGCTACACCTTC. Its translation: CASSPGQGYTF.

The chain couples TRBV15 to TRBJ2-7, with 7 positions matching TRBD1. CDR1 and CDR2 from the germline V gene are LNHNV and YYDKDF (reference sequence). V dropped 6 bases and J dropped 3; count of bases not matched to a gene: 8. This CDR3 is 14 amino acids long. CDR3 residues: CATSVVQGSYEQYF. The CDR3 DNA reads TGTGCCACCAGTGTAGTACAGGGGAGCTACGAGCAGTACTTC.

The V gene is TRBV3-1 (or the pseudogene TRBV3-2), the J gene TRBJ1-5; D gene uncertain. The V and J ends lost 2 bases and 10 bases respectively, with 21 bases between them. Germline CDR1 is LGHDT and CDR2 is YNNKEL (reference sequence). The CDR3 loop spans 16 amino acids. The DNA of the CDR3 is TGTGCCAGCAGCCAACATGCAGGAGGAGGGATCAGCCCCCAGCATTTT. It encodes CASSQHAGGGISPQHF.

This rearrangement joins TRBV5-8 to TRBJ2-5; D might be TRBD2 (6 bases). The CDR3 spans 15 residues. The ends were cut back, 4 bases at V and 5 bases at J, with 18 bases in the middle. CDR1 and CDR2 from the germline V gene are SGHTS and YDEGEE. The CDR3 DNA reads TGTGCCAGCAGCCCCTTCGGGGGTAGGATGGAGACCCAGTACTTC. This encodes CASSPFGGRMETQYF.

This clone was recorded a few times. The V gene is TRBV27, the J gene TRBJ1-6, with 7 bases lining up with TRBD1. V was pared by 9 bases and J by 7 bases, with 9 bases of the junction left unmatched. The CDR3 totals 14 residues. Germline CDR1 is MNHEY and CDR2 is SMNVEV (reference sequence). As DNA, the CDR3 is TGTGCCAGTCGGTTGACAGGGTTCAATTCACCCCTCCACTTT. It encodes CASRLTGFNSPLHF.

The chain combines TRBV3-1 (or the pseudogene TRBV3-2) with TRBJ1-1; D is ambiguous. The germline CDR1 and CDR2 sequences are LGHDT and YNNKEL (reference sequence). This CDR3 has 13 amino acids. Trimming stripped 5 bases from V and 11 bases from J, with 18 bases between. CDR3 region: CASSSYLGQAAFF. The CDR3, as DNA: TGTGCCAGCAGCTCTTATTTGGGTCAAGCGGCTTTCTTT.

This clone was seen once. CDR3 in amino acids: CASTGTGNTIYF. CDR3 coding DNA: TGTGCCAGCACCGGGACAGGAAACACCATATATTTT. V and J are TRBV2 and TRBJ1-3, with a weak D call TRBD1 (6 bases). The ends were cut back, 7 bases at V and 4 bases at J, with 8 bases in the middle. CDR3 length: 12 amino acids. Per germline, CDR1 SNHLY and CDR2 FYNNEI.

The V and J genes are TRBV25-1 and TRBJ1-4; D is uncertain. Germline loops: CDR1 MGHDK, CDR2 SYGVNS. V was trimmed by 4 bases and J by 8 bases, leaving 11 bases between them. The CDR3 length is 13 residues. Written as DNA, the CDR3 is TGTGCCAGCAGTGGATCCGCACGGGAAAAACTGTTTTTT. This gives the protein CASSGSAREKLFF.